These T cell receptor beta chains were read from a single sample in a study of human T cells and chemical hapten exposure. One entry per CDR3 protein results from TCRdb running MiXCR on the RACE reads. The repertoire holds about 160,000 distinct CDR3 sequences, with 25% to 35% as singletons. Sequences were derived from whole blood, sampled in connection with sensitization to the hapten diphenylcyclopropenone (DPC). These TCRs come from a woman younger than 35 with alopecia areata. Some clones in this sample may be carry-over from other donors' samples. The CDR3 runs from the conserved cysteine through the conserved F or W. A D gene is named only where the DNA matches it firmly. Part of the rows lack a size; the others show once, few, many or a class for expanded clones.

v_gene: TRBV6-5; j_gene: TRBJ1-1; len: 13; d_gene: TRBD1; abundance: NA; CDR3nt: TGTGCCAGCACCTCAACCCTACAGGGGAGGGCTTTCTTT; CDR3aa: CASTSTLQGRAFF
v_gene: TRBV20-1; j_gene: TRBJ1-4; len: 11; d_gene: NA; abundance: NA; CDR3nt: TGCAGTGTTTCCCATGGGGAAAAACTGTTTTTT; CDR3aa: CSVSHGEKLFF
v_gene: TRBV9; j_gene: TRBJ1-2; len: 15; d_gene: TRBD1; abundance: NA; CDR3nt: TGTGCCAGCAGCGACTCGTACCAGGGGGCCTATGGCTACACCTTC; CDR3aa: CASSDSYQGAYGYTF
v_gene: TRBV29-1; j_gene: TRBJ1-1; len: 14; d_gene: NA; abundance: few; CDR3nt: TGCAGCGTTGAAGATCTGGCAGGAATGAATCAAGCTTTCTTT; CDR3aa: CSVEDLAGMNQAFF
v_gene: TRBV5-1; j_gene: TRBJ2-2; len: 16; d_gene: TRBD2; abundance: NA; CDR3nt: TGCGCCAGCATCCCGGGACTAGCGGGAACCACCGGGGAGCTGTTTTTT; CDR3aa: CASIPGLAGTTGELFF
v_gene: TRBV2; j_gene: TRBJ1-6; len: 13; d_gene: NA; abundance: NA; CDR3nt: TGTGCCAGCGCCAGAGGGGGGAATTCACCCCTCCACTTT; CDR3aa: CASARGGNSPLHF
v_gene: TRBV11-2; j_gene: TRBJ2-1; len: 16; d_gene: TRBD2; abundance: NA; CDR3nt: TGTGCCAGCAGCCCCCGGGGGACTAGCGGTTACAATGAGCAGTTCTTC; CDR3aa: CASSPRGTSGYNEQFF
v_gene: TRBV4-1; j_gene: TRBJ2-3; len: 12; d_gene: NA; abundance: few; CDR3nt: TGCGCCAGCCGCATGGTCGGAGATACGCAGTATTTT; CDR3aa: CASRMVGDTQYF
v_gene: TRBV4-2; j_gene: TRBJ1-6; len: 12; d_gene: NA; abundance: NA; CDR3nt: TGTGCCAGCAGCCAAGAAAATTCACCCCTCCACTTT; CDR3aa: CASSQENSPLHF
v_gene: TRBV29-1; j_gene: TRBJ2-7; len: 10; d_gene: NA; abundance: few; CDR3nt: TGCAGCGTTTACATCTACGAGCAGTACTTC; CDR3aa: CSVYIYEQYF
v_gene: TRBV4-2; j_gene: TRBJ1-2; len: 17; d_gene: NA; abundance: NA; CDR3nt: TGTGCCAGCAGCCAAGAATTTAGGGGGTCCTTGTTCTATGGCTACACCTTC; CDR3aa: CASSQEFRGSLFYGYTF
v_gene: TRBV5-6; j_gene: TRBJ2-7; len: 13; d_gene: NA; abundance: NA; CDR3nt: TGTGCCAGCAGACCGCAGGGTATCTACGAGCAGTACTTC; CDR3aa: CASRPQGIYEQYF
v_gene: TRBV12-3/TRBV12-4; j_gene: TRBJ2-7; len: 14; d_gene: TRBD2; abundance: NA; CDR3nt: TGTGCCAGCAGGTCTAGCGGGGACGCCTACGAGCAGTACTTC; CDR3aa: CASRSSGDAYEQYF
v_gene: TRBV20-1; j_gene: TRBJ2-2; len: 12; d_gene: NA; abundance: NA; CDR3nt: TGCAGTGCTAGAACTCCCACCGGGGAGCTGTTTTTT; CDR3aa: CSARTPTGELFF
v_gene: TRBV4-1; j_gene: TRBJ2-7; len: 13; d_gene: TRBD1; abundance: NA; CDR3nt: TGCGCCAGCAGCCGGGCAGGGGGCCAGGAGCAGTACTTC; CDR3aa: CASSRAGGQEQYF
v_gene: TRBV20-1; j_gene: TRBJ1-2; len: 12; d_gene: TRBD1; abundance: NA; CDR3nt: TGCAGTGCTTGGACAGGGAACTATGGCTACACCTTC; CDR3aa: CSAWTGNYGYTF
v_gene: TRBV4-2; j_gene: TRBJ2-1; len: 12; d_gene: TRBD1; abundance: few; CDR3nt: TGTGCCAGCAGCCACCGGACAGGTGAGCAGTTCTTC; CDR3aa: CASSHRTGEQFF
v_gene: TRBV25-1; j_gene: TRBJ2-7; len: 13; d_gene: NA; abundance: NA; CDR3nt: TGTGCCAGCAGTGAATATCCCCACTACGAGCAGTACTTC; CDR3aa: CASSEYPHYEQYF
v_gene: TRBV9; j_gene: TRBJ2-3; len: 12; d_gene: NA; abundance: NA; CDR3nt: TGTGCCAGCAGCGGGATTACAGATACGCAGTATTTT; CDR3aa: CASSGITDTQYF
v_gene: TRBV6-2/TRBV6-3; j_gene: TRBJ2-1; len: 15; d_gene: NA; abundance: NA; CDR3nt: TGTGCCAGCAGTTACTCCCTGACTAGAAACAATGAGCAGTTCTTC; CDR3aa: CASSYSLTRNNEQFF
v_gene: TRBV7-2; j_gene: TRBJ2-5; len: 13; d_gene: NA; abundance: NA; CDR3nt: TGTGCCAGCAGCTTAATGGCCCAAGAGACCCAGTACTTC; CDR3aa: CASSLMAQETQYF
v_gene: TRBV24-1; j_gene: TRBJ1-3; len: 21; d_gene: TRBD1; abundance: few; CDR3nt: TGTGCCACCAGTGATTTCCTAGGACAGGTTCCAACTACTAGCTCTGGAAACACCATATATTTT; CDR3aa: CATSDFLGQVPTTSSGNTIYF
v_gene: TRBV4-1; j_gene: TRBJ2-7; len: 16; d_gene: TRBD2; abundance: NA; CDR3nt: TGCGCCAGCAGCCAAGTCTTAACAGCGGGGCTCCACGAGCAGTACTTC; CDR3aa: CASSQVLTAGLHEQYF
v_gene: TRBV6-5; j_gene: TRBJ2-1; len: 15; d_gene: TRBD2; abundance: NA; CDR3nt: TGTGCCAGCAGACGCCCTAGCGGGAGCTACAATGAGCAGTTCTTC; CDR3aa: CASRRPSGSYNEQFF
v_gene: TRBV29-1; j_gene: TRBJ1-1; len: 12; d_gene: TRBD1; abundance: few; CDR3nt: TGCAGCGCAGGGACAGTGAACACTGAAGCTTTCTTT; CDR3aa: CSAGTVNTEAFF
v_gene: TRBV11-2; j_gene: TRBJ2-3; len: 19; d_gene: TRBD2; abundance: few; CDR3nt: TGTGCCAGCAGGCGAAACACCGGGACTAGCGGGAGAGGCGCAGATACGCAGTATTTT; CDR3aa: CASRRNTGTSGRGADTQYF
v_gene: TRBV20-1; j_gene: TRBJ2-1; len: 13; d_gene: TRBD2; abundance: few; CDR3nt: TGCAGTGCTTTAGGACTAGCGGGAATGAAGCAGTTCTTC; CDR3aa: CSALGLAGMKQFF
v_gene: TRBV4-1; j_gene: TRBJ2-3; len: 17; d_gene: NA; abundance: few; CDR3nt: TGCGCCAGCAGCTATGACTTTGCGCTTCAAATCGCAGATACGCAGTATTTT; CDR3aa: CASSYDFALQIADTQYF
v_gene: TRBV7-9; j_gene: TRBJ2-4; len: 16; d_gene: NA; abundance: NA; CDR3nt: TGTGCCAGCAGCCCACCGCTAGGGATCGACAAAAACATTCAGTACTTC; CDR3aa: CASSPPLGIDKNIQYF
v_gene: TRBV7-2; j_gene: TRBJ2-2; len: 14; d_gene: TRBD2; abundance: NA; CDR3nt: TGTGCCAGCAGCTCAGGGACTACCGGCGTCGAGCTGTTTTTT; CDR3aa: CASSSGTTGVELFF
v_gene: TRBV7-8; j_gene: TRBJ2-5; len: 13; d_gene: NA; abundance: many; CDR3nt: TGTGCCAGCAGCTTAGGGAGCCAAGAGACCCAGTACTTC; CDR3aa: CASSLGSQETQYF
v_gene: TRBV27; j_gene: TRBJ1-5; len: 16; d_gene: NA; abundance: NA; CDR3nt: TGTGCCAGCAGCCCATCCCCACAGGTCCCAAATCAGCCCCAGCATTTT; CDR3aa: CASSPSPQVPNQPQHF
v_gene: TRBV11-2; j_gene: TRBJ2-2; len: 17; d_gene: NA; abundance: few; CDR3nt: TGTGCCAGCAGCAAATTCCTCCGGACAACAAACACCGGGGAGCTGTTTTTT; CDR3aa: CASSKFLRTTNTGELFF
v_gene: TRBV6-1; j_gene: TRBJ2-3; len: 17; d_gene: TRBD2; abundance: NA; CDR3nt: TGTGCCAGCAGTGGACTAGCCGGAGGGCGTCGAACAGATACGCAGTATTTT; CDR3aa: CASSGLAGGRRTDTQYF
v_gene: TRBV10-3; j_gene: TRBJ2-7; len: 13; d_gene: TRBD1; abundance: NA; CDR3nt: TGTGCCATCGATCCGGGACAGGGCTACGAGCAGTACTTC; CDR3aa: CAIDPGQGYEQYF
v_gene: TRBV7-2; j_gene: TRBJ1-5; len: 16; d_gene: NA; abundance: NA; CDR3nt: TGTGCCAGCAGCTTAGAACCGGGACTCCAGTTTGGGCCCCAGCATTTT; CDR3aa: CASSLEPGLQFGPQHF
v_gene: TRBV6-2/TRBV6-3; j_gene: TRBJ2-1; len: 16; d_gene: TRBD2; abundance: few; CDR3nt: TGTGCCAGCAGTTACTCACGCGGGAGGGTCGACAATGAGCAGTTCTTC; CDR3aa: CASSYSRGRVDNEQFF
v_gene: TRBV6-6; j_gene: TRBJ1-2; len: 12; d_gene: NA; abundance: few; CDR3nt: TGTGCCAGCATAGGGGGTGGCTATGGCTACACCTTC; CDR3aa: CASIGGGYGYTF
v_gene: TRBV7-2; j_gene: TRBJ2-7; len: 13; d_gene: TRBD2; abundance: few; CDR3nt: TGTGCCAGCAGCCGTACTAGCGACTACGAGCAGTACTTC; CDR3aa: CASSRTSDYEQYF
v_gene: TRBV7-2; j_gene: TRBJ1-6; len: 11; d_gene: NA; abundance: NA; CDR3nt: TGTGCCAGCAGCTTAGGAGCCCCCCTCCACTTT; CDR3aa: CASSLGAPLHF
v_gene: TRBV12-3/TRBV12-4; j_gene: TRBJ2-3; len: 15; d_gene: NA; abundance: NA; CDR3nt: TGTGCCAGCAGTTTAGCGGGGATAAGCACAGATACGCAGTATTTT; CDR3aa: CASSLAGISTDTQYF
v_gene: TRBV12-3/TRBV12-4; j_gene: TRBJ2-2; len: 16; d_gene: TRBD2; abundance: few; CDR3nt: TGTGCCAGCAGTCCCCGGGCGGGAGTGCGGACCGGGGAGCTGTTTTTT; CDR3aa: CASSPRAGVRTGELFF
v_gene: TRBV4-1; j_gene: TRBJ2-7; len: 13; d_gene: NA; abundance: many; CDR3nt: TGCGCCAGCAGCCAAGCATCGACCTACGAGCAGTACTTC; CDR3aa: CASSQASTYEQYF
v_gene: TRBV7-9; j_gene: TRBJ2-7; len: 15; d_gene: TRBD2; abundance: NA; CDR3nt: TGTGCCAGCAGCTCCACTAGCGGCCTATTCTACGAGCAGTACTTC; CDR3aa: CASSSTSGLFYEQYF
v_gene: TRBV20-1; j_gene: TRBJ2-1; len: 10; d_gene: NA; abundance: few; CDR3nt: TGCAGTGCTAGGGACCAAGTTTTGTTCTTC; CDR3aa: CSARDQVLFF
v_gene: TRBV24-1; j_gene: TRBJ2-3; len: 14; d_gene: NA; abundance: NA; CDR3nt: TGTGCCACCAGTGTTGGCAGCTACACAGATACGCAGTATTTT; CDR3aa: CATSVGSYTDTQYF
v_gene: TRBV7-8; j_gene: TRBJ2-7; len: 16; d_gene: TRBD2; abundance: few; CDR3nt: TGTGCCAGCAGCCCACGCACTAGCGGGTTAGTTTACGAGCAGTACTTC; CDR3aa: CASSPRTSGLVYEQYF
v_gene: TRBV4-1; j_gene: TRBJ2-7; len: 18; d_gene: TRBD2; abundance: NA; CDR3nt: TGCGCCAGCAGCCAAGGCCCGGCGGGGACTAGCGGGAGGTACGAGCAGTACTTC; CDR3aa: CASSQGPAGTSGRYEQYF
v_gene: TRBV29-1; j_gene: TRBJ2-2; len: 13; d_gene: NA; abundance: NA; CDR3nt: TGCAGCGTTGAAGACACAAACACCGGGGAGCTGTTTTTT; CDR3aa: CSVEDTNTGELFF
v_gene: TRBV7-2; j_gene: TRBJ2-4; len: 14; d_gene: TRBD1; abundance: NA; CDR3nt: TGTGCCAGCAATACACCGGGACAGCAAAACATTCAGTACTTC; CDR3aa: CASNTPGQQNIQYF
v_gene: TRBV29-1; j_gene: TRBJ2-5; len: 13; d_gene: NA; abundance: NA; CDR3nt: TGCAGCGTTGATAGTAGCATCCTGGAGACCCAGTACTTC; CDR3aa: CSVDSSILETQYF
v_gene: TRBV12-5; j_gene: TRBJ1-1; len: 13; d_gene: NA; abundance: few; CDR3nt: TGTGCTAGTGGTTTGGGGGGGATGACTGAAGCTTTCTTT; CDR3aa: CASGLGGMTEAFF
v_gene: TRBV5-8; j_gene: TRBJ2-7; len: 15; d_gene: NA; abundance: few; CDR3nt: TGTGCCAGCAGCTTGGGGGCACGGAGACCTTACGAGCAGTACTTC; CDR3aa: CASSLGARRPYEQYF
v_gene: TRBV20-1; j_gene: TRBJ2-7; len: 17; d_gene: TRBD1; abundance: few; CDR3nt: TGCAGTGCTAGAGGGACAGGGGCTTTCACCAGCTCCTACGAGCAGTACTTC; CDR3aa: CSARGTGAFTSSYEQYF
v_gene: TRBV20-1; j_gene: TRBJ1-1; len: 17; d_gene: NA; abundance: few; CDR3nt: TGCAGTGCTAGAGATTCTTCCGGGTTTGCCCGGGGTGGTGAAGCTTTCTTT; CDR3aa: CSARDSSGFARGGEAFF
v_gene: TRBV9; j_gene: TRBJ1-1; len: 14; d_gene: NA; abundance: NA; CDR3nt: TGTGCCAGCACCGCGGACCGGTCGAACACTGAAGCTTTCTTT; CDR3aa: CASTADRSNTEAFF
v_gene: TRBV18; j_gene: TRBJ1-1; len: 15; d_gene: NA; abundance: few; CDR3nt: TGTGCCAGCTCGCCCACGTTAGGGGTGAACACTGAAGCTTTCTTT; CDR3aa: CASSPTLGVNTEAFF
v_gene: TRBV20-1; j_gene: TRBJ1-5; len: 14; d_gene: NA; abundance: NA; CDR3nt: TGCAGTGCTAGAGATACAGGGATGAACCAGCCCCAGCATTTT; CDR3aa: CSARDTGMNQPQHF